This TCR beta chain was captured in a study of shared clonotypes between healthy human individuals. Whole-study context: Participating donors consisted of two women and a few men aged 18 to 49.

TCRdb's table, derived via immunoSEQ multiplex PCR, lists solely in-frame clones and lacks some. The top ten hold about 0.34% of the sample, which has roughly 1.4 million clones, 98% seen once. The sequenced sample consisted of naive CD4+ T cells sorted from blood. Subset of the sample: CD45RA+ positively selected. This sequence originates from a man aged 30 to 39 in good health.

The CDR3 nucleotides are TGTGCCAGCAGCGTAGACAGGGGCCTATACAATGAGCAGTTCTTC. Protein sequence: CASSVDRGLYNEQFF. The genes are TRBV9 and TRBJ2-1; 7 bases align to TRBD1. CDR3 length: 15 amino acids. After removal of 0 bases from V and 4 bases from J, the junction contained 4 bases not matched to a gene. CDR1 is SGDLS, CDR2 YYNGEE, per germline.